This TCR beta chain comes out of a study of vaccination and CD4 T cells after COVID-19. Study findings and constraints: Among convalescent patients, a median about 86% of reactive clones emerged only after vaccination.

On this clonotype: The antigen remains undetermined.

Trimming took off 11 bases at V and 1 base at J, with 17 bases between the two ends. Germline V gene data show CDR1 as WNHNN and CDR2 as SYGVQD (reference sequence). The CDR3 loop spans 14 amino acids. Treatment of the sample: roughly nine-day PBMC culture with coronavirus spike peptide pools or control peptides (ViraFEST assay). ViraFEST relied on peptide pools to expand antigen-specific T cells; the TCRs were sequenced afterward. The Oncomine TCR Beta short-read assay sequenced DNA from cultured CD4+ T cells. Via MiXCR, TCRdb re-called the PCR reads, giving one row per CDR3 protein. The profile covers over 14,000 distinct CDR3 sequences, with less than 55% appearing a single time and around 7.9% taken by the ten largest.

The chain employs TRBV10-1 and TRBJ1-1; TRBD1 is a possible D gene (5 bases). The source is a human donor who had recovered from COVID-19. Source material: CD4+ T cells from blood, cultured in vitro. The DNA for the CDR3 is TGCGCCTCGCACCCAGGGACTGGGAACACTGAAGCTTTCTTT. This translates into CASHPGTGNTEAFF.